This TCR beta chain is from a study of low-dose radiotherapy and immunotherapy resistance in tumors. Study at large: Radiation delivery to Cohort 1 consisted of 0.5 Gy per fraction every 2 weeks, summing to 6.5 Gy. Oral aspirin 300 mg was taken by patients daily for four cycles from cycle 1 day 1.

The germline V and J ends were trimmed by 2 bases and 10 bases, with 18 bases remaining between them. Germline loops: CDR1 LGHDT, CDR2 YNNKEL (reference sequence). The CDR3 is 15 amino acids. As for time point: after trial treatment. Stated treatment: LDRT plus nivolumab, ipilimumab, low-dose cyclophosphamide and aspirin (RACIN trial). It was nivolumab, ipilimumab, aspirin, low-dose cyclophosphamide and low-dose radiotherapy that donors received. TRAV- and TRBV-specific primers primed first-strand cDNA, covering alpha and beta chains. Amplification of TCRs used a constant-region primer and V-primer adapter for roughly 18 PCR cycles. Via MiXCR, TCRdb re-called the reads, giving one row per CDR3 protein. The sample shows tens of thousands of distinct CDR3 sequences, 20% to 25% of them seen only once. This clonotype has just a few counts. A read error is the likely source, as a far larger clone sits one nucleotide away.

Sequences were derived from PBMCs, sampled after low-dose radiotherapy plus immunotherapy. The sequence was obtained from a male donor with prostate cancer. The rearrangement uses TRBV3-1 and TRBJ2-1; D is possibly TRBD1 or TRBD2 (7 bases each). CDR3 region: CASSQTAGGAYEQFF. For the CDR3, the DNA is TGTGCCAGCAGCCAAACGGCAGGGGGGGCCTACGAGCAGTTCTTC.